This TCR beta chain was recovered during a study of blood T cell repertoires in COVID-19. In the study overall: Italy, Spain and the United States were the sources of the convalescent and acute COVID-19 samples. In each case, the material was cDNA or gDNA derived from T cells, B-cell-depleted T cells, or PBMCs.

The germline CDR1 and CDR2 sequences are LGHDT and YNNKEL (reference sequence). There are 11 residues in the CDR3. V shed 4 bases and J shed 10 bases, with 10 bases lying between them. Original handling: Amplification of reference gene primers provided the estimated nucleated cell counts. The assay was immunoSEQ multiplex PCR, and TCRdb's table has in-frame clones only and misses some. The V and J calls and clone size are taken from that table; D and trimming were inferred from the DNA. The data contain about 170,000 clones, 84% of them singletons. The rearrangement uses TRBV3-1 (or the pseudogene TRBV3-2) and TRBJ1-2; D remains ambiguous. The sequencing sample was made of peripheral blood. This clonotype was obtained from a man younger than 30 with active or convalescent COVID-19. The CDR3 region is CASSPGGHYTF. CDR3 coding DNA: TGTGCCAGCAGCCCCGGCGGGCACTACACCTTC.